The clone carrying this T cell receptor (beta chain) was seen at least ten times. The data originate from a study of T cells in Graves' hyperthyroidism and ophthalmopathy. Overall study: Peripheral blood was acquired at first diagnosis, ahead of any therapy whatsoever.

RNA transcripts served as the template for amplifying TCR beta CDR3 regions. The TCR CDR3 was amplified in a first-round RT-PCR using the HTBI primer set. From the multiplex PCR reads, TCRdb called clonotypes with MiXCR, one entry per CDR3 protein. The data show under 450,000 distinct CDR3 sequences, with less than 20% seen just once and around 7.7% held by the top ten. With a duration under 2 months, the hyperthyroidism was newly diagnosed in patients aged 18 to 65. Clinicians diagnosed patients from clinical symptoms, serum thyroxine and TRAb, thyroid ultrasound and orbital computed tomography. CDR1 SGDLS and CDR2 YYNGEE come from the germline V gene. V dropped 3 bases and J dropped 7; count of bases not matched to a gene: 14. The CDR3 has 16 residues.

The receptor's source is a woman aged 18-29 years with Graves' hyperthyroidism. Sequencing used blood. The chain employs TRBV9 and TRBJ1-1, with 8 bases matching TRBD1. The CDR3 bases are TGTGCCAGCAGCGCGCAGACAGGGGATCAGCGAGGTGAAGCTTTCTTT. It yields the protein CASSAQTGDQRGEAFF.